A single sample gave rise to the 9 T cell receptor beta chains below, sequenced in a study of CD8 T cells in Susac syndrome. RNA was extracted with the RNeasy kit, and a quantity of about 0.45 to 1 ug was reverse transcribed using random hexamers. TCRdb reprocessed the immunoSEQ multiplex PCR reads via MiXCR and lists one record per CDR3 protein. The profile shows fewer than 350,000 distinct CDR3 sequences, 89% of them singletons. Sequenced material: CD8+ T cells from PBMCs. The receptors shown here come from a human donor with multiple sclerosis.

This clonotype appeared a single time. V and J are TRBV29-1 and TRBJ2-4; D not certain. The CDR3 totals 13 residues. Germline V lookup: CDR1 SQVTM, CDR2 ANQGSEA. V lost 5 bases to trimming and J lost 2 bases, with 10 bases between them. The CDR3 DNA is TGCAGCGTTCTAAAAGGAACCAAAAACATTCAGTACTTC. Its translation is CSVLKGTKNIQYF.

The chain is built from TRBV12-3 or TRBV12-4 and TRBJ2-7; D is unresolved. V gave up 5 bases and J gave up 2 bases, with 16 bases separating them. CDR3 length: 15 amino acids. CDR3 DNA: TGTGCCAGCAGTGACCGGAAAAAAGGTCCCTACGAGCAGTACTTC. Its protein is CASSDRKKGPYEQYF.

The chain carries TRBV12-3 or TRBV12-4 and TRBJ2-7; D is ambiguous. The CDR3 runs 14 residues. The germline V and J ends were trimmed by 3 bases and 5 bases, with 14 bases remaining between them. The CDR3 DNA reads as TGTGCCAGCAGTTTCGGCCCGTCCCTCAACGAGCAGTACTTC. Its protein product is CASSFGPSLNEQYF.

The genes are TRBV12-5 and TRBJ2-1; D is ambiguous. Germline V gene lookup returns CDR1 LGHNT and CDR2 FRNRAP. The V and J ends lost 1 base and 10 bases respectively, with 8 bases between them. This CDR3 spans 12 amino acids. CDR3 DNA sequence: TGTGCTAGTGGTTTGGGTCTACTAGAGCAGTTCTTC. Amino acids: CASGLGLLEQFF. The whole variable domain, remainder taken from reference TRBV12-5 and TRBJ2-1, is DARVTQTPRHKVTEMGQEVTMRCQPILGHNTVFWYRQTMMQGLELLAYFRNRAPLDDSGMPKDRFSAEMPDATLATLKIQPSEPRDSAVYFCASGLGLLEQFFGPGTRLTVL.

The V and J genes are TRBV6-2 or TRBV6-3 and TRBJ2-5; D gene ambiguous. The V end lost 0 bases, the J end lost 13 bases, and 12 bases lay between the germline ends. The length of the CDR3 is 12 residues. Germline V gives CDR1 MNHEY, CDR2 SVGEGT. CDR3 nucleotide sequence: TGTGCCAGCAGTTACTCGCAACGGTCAACGTACTTC. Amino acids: CASSYSQRSTYF.

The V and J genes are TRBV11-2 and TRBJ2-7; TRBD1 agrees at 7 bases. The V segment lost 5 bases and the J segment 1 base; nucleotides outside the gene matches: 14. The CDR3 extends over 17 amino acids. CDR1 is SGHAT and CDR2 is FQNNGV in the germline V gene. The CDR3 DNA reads TGTGCCAGCAGCCCTGCGACGGGACAGTTCCTTTCCTACGAGCAGTACTTC. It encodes CASSPATGQFLSYEQYF.

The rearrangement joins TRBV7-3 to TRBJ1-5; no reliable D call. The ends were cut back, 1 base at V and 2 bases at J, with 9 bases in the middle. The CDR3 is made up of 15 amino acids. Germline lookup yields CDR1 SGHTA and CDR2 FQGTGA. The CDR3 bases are TGTGCCAGCAGCTTAAACGGGGTTGGCAATCAGCCCCAGCATTTT. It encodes CASSLNGVGNQPQHF.

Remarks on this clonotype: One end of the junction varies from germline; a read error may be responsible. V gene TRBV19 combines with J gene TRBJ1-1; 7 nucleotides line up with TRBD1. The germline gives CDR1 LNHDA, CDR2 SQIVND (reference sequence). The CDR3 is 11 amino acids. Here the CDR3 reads CTSRQGTEAFF. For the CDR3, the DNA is TGTACCAGTCGACAGGGCACTGAAGCTTTCTTT.

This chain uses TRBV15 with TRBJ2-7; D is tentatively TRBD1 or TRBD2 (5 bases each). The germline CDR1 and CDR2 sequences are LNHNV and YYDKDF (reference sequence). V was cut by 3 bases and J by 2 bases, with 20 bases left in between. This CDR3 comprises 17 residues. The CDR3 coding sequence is TGTGCCACCAGCAGCGATCACAGGAGCGGTCGAACCTACGAGCAGTACTTC. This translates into CATSSDHRSGRTYEQYF.